The TCR beta chain under discussion was sequenced for a study of CD8+CD57+ T cells in acquired aplastic anemia. Whole-study context: The sorted CD4+ and CD8+ cells yielded an average approximately 3.3 ug of DNA. Healthy donors yielded about 10.8 million CD4+ cell reads on average. The study's findings and limits: Fewer than 30 CD8+ CDR3 sequences were shared between patients and controls. In CD8+ cells, Simpson's diversity showed no significant difference between patients and controls.

CDR3 length: 14 amino acids. Trimming took off 3 bases at V and 7 bases at J, with 16 bases between the two ends. Germline CDR1 MGHRA, CDR2 YSYEKL. This clonotype was recorded many times. The antigen is undetermined. Profiling that covered TCR beta VDJ and CDR3 relied on genomic DNA as its template. A single record per CDR3 protein comes from TCRdb applying MiXCR to the reads. In the table there are about 180,000 distinct CDR3 sequences, less than 55% of which are singletons. The V call is TRBV4-1, the J call TRBJ2-7, with no clear D. The sequence was obtained from a human donor in good health. Sequencing used sorted CD4+, CD8+, or CD8+CD57+ T cells (not recorded which) from PBMCs. The CDR3 sequence: CASSHASNGQEQYF. The CDR3 nucleotides read TGCGCCAGCAGCCATGCCTCGAATGGGCAAGAGCAGTACTTC.